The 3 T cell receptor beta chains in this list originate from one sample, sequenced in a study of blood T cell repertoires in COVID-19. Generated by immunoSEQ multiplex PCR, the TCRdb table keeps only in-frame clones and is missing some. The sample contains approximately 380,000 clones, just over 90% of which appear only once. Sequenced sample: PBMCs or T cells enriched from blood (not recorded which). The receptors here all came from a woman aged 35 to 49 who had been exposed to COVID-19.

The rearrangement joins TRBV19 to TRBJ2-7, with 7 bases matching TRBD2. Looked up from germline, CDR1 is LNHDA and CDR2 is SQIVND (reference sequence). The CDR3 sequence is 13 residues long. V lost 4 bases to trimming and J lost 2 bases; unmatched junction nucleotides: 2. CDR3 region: CASSREGPYEQYF. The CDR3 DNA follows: TGTGCCAGTAGTAGGGAGGGCCCCTACGAGCAGTACTTC.

CDR3 amino acids: CATRPARITDTQYF. The CDR3 nucleotides are TGTGCCACCCGCCCTGCCAGGATCACAGATACGCAGTATTTT. V usage is TRBV27 and J usage is TRBJ2-3; the D is unclear. Trimming shortened V by 10 bases and J by 2 bases, and 16 bases separated the two germline ends. The CDR3 totals 14 residues. Germline V gene lookup returns CDR1 MNHEY and CDR2 SMNVEV (reference sequence).

In nucleotides, the CDR3 is TGTGCCACCAGCAGGAGCAATTCGGACAGGATTAATGAAAAACTGTTTTTT. Translated: CATSRSNSDRINEKLFF. The chain recombines TRBV15 with TRBJ1-4; 7 bases fit TRBD1. V shed 3 bases and J 4 bases; nucleotides not matched to a gene: 11. The CDR3 runs 17 residues. Germline CDR1 is LNHNV and CDR2 is YYDKDF (reference sequence).